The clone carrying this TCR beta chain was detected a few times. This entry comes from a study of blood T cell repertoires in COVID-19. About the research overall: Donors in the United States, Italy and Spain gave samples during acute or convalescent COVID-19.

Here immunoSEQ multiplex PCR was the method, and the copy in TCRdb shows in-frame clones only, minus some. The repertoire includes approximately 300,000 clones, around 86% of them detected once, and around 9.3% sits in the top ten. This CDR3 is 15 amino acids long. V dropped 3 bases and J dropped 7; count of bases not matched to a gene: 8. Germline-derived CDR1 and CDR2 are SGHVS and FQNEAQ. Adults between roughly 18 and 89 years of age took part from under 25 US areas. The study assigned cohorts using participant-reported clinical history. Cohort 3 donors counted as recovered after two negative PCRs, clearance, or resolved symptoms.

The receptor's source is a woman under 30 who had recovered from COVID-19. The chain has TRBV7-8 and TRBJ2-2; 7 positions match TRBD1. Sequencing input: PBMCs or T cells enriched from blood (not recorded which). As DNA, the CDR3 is TGTGCCAGCAGCTTGGATGCGACAGGGAACGGGGAGCTGTTTTTT. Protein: CASSLDATGNGELFF.